This entry features one TCR beta chain sequence. Its antigen is currently unknown. Libraries were prepared by immunoSEQ multiplex PCR; TCRdb keeps only in-frame clonotypes and omits some of them. The sample has roughly 82,000 clones, around 78% seen once; the top ten hold 0.7% to 0.9%. These data come from a study of OX40 agonist ivuxolimab in advanced cancers. Looking at the study overall: Patients' therapy was ivuxolimab, an antibody that acts as an agonist of OX40 (CD134). At 82.7% male, the cohort had a mean age of approximately 60 years, ranging from about 23 to 79.

Study results and caveats: Within 6 weeks, CD4+ and CD8+ blood T cells expanded clonally at 0.1 to 3.0 mg/kg.

CDR3 size: 13 residues. The ends were cut back, 4 bases at V and 3 bases at J, with 8 bases in the middle. Germline CDR1 SGHKS, CDR2 YYEKEE (reference sequence). Systemic immunosuppression or autoimmune disease history was grounds to exclude patients. This TCR derives from an adult with an advanced solid tumor such as melanoma, head and neck, liver or kidney cancer. The genes are TRBV5-5 and TRBJ1-5, with D unclear. The sample here was CD4+ or CD8+ T cells sorted from blood, taken in a trial of the OX40 agonist ivuxolimab. The CDR3, as DNA: TGTGCCAGCAGCCATAGGGACAATCAGCCCCAGCATTTT. Amino acids: CASSHRDNQPQHF.